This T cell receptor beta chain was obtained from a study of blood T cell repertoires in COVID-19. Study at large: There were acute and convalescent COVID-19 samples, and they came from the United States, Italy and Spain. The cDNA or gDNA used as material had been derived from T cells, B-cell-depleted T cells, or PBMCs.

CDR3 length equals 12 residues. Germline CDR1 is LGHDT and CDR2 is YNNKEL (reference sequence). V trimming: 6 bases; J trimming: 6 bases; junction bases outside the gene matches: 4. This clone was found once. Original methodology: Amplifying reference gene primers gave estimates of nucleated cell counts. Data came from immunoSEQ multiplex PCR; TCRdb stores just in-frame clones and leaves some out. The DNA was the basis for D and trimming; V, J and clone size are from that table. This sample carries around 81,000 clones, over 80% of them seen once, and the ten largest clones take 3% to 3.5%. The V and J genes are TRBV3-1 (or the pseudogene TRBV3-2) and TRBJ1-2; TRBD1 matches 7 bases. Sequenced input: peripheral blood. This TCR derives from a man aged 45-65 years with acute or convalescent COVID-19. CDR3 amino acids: CASSPQGNGYTF. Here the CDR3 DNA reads TGTGCCAGCAGTCCACAGGGGAATGGCTACACCTTC.